Listed below are T cell receptor beta chains from one sample, sequenced in a study of post-analysis software for immune sequencing data. TCRdb redid the calling of the PCR reads with MiXCR, one entry per CDR3 protein. The repertoire holds roughly 570,000 distinct CDR3 sequences, with roughly 34% as singletons. The sequenced sample consisted of blood. The receptors shown here come from a girl between 2 and 17 years old with multiple sclerosis. CDR3s include the opening cysteine and the closing phenylalanine or tryptophan. A D gene is named only where the DNA matches it firmly. Clone size, where shown, is once, few, many, or a class for clones that have expanded.

cdr3_length,j_call,d_call,v_call,clone_size,cdr3_nt,cdr3_aa
18,TRBJ2-1,TRBD1,TRBV7-9,NA,TGTGCCAGCAGCTTCAATAAACCGGGACAGGGGTATAGGGATGAGCAGTTCTTC,CASSFNKPGQGYRDEQFF
12,TRBJ2-7,NA,TRBV9,few,TGTGCCAGCAGCGACGGGACTGACGAGCAGTACTTC,CASSDGTDEQYF
15,TRBJ2-5,TRBD2,TRBV6-1,few,TGTGCCAGCAGTCCTGGGACTAGCTTCCTTGAGACCCAGTACTTC,CASSPGTSFLETQYF
12,TRBJ1-4,TRBD1,TRBV29-1,NA,TGCAGCGGACCTGACAGGGAGGAAAAACTGTTTTTT,CSGPDREEKLFF
15,TRBJ2-7,TRBD2,TRBV20-1,few,TGCAGTACCTACCGTGGGACTAGCGTCTCCTACGAGCAGTACTTC,CSTYRGTSVSYEQYF
16,TRBJ1-2,NA,TRBV7-6,NA,TGTGCCAGCAGCCCCGTTGGCGGGGGCACTAACTATGGCTACACCTTC,CASSPVGGGTNYGYTF
19,TRBJ2-7,TRBD1,TRBV25-1,few,TGTGCCAGCAGTGATTTTCCCCTAAGGACAGGGGGCGTCCCAGGCGAGCAGTACTTC,CASSDFPLRTGGVPGEQYF
15,TRBJ2-1,TRBD2,TRBV6-5,NA,TGTGCCAGCAGTTACCGAGCGGGGGGGCTGGTTGAGCAGTTCTTC,CASSYRAGGLVEQFF
13,TRBJ2-7,TRBD1,TRBV6-1,few,TGTGCCAGCAGCGGACAGGACACCTACGAGCAGTACTTC,CASSGQDTYEQYF
14,TRBJ1-2,TRBD1,TRBV10-1,NA,TGCGCCAGCAGCCTGGACAGGGTCGGCTATGGCTACACCTTC,CASSLDRVGYGYTF
17,TRBJ2-5,TRBD2,TRBV20-1,NA,TGCAGTGCAAGGGAAGAGACTAGCGGGGGCCAAGGAGAGACCCAGTACTTC,CSAREETSGGQGETQYF
14,TRBJ2-3,NA,TRBV12-3/TRBV12-4,NA,TGTGCCAGCAGTTCCGTGGATAACACAGATACGCAGTATTTT,CASSSVDNTDTQYF
18,TRBJ2-3,NA,TRBV15,many,TGTGCCACCAGCAGAACAACACGGACAGCCTCGGGCACAGATACGCAGTATTTT,CATSRTTRTASGTDTQYF
15,TRBJ1-6,TRBD1,TRBV6-5,few,TGTGCCAGCAGTACAGGGTTGGGACAGTATTCACCCCTCCACTTT,CASSTGLGQYSPLHF
15,TRBJ1-4,NA,TRBV5-1,NA,TGCGCCAGCAGCTTGGAAGGAGCAACTAATGAAAAACTGTTTTTT,CASSLEGATNEKLFF
11,TRBJ1-1,NA,TRBV29-1,many,TGCAGCGTCGTCTTAAAGACTGAAGCTTTCTTT,CSVVLKTEAFF
13,TRBJ2-5,NA,TRBV7-9,NA,TGTGCCAGCAGCTTGAGTCCCGAAGAGACCCAGTACTTC,CASSLSPEETQYF
14,TRBJ2-5,NA,TRBV11-2,few,TGTGCCAGCAGCGAAAACAGGGTGGGCGAGACCCAGTACTTC,CASSENRVGETQYF
15,TRBJ2-2,NA,TRBV5-1,few,TGCGCCAGCAGCATCGGGACCGCGAACACCGGGGAGCTGTTTTTT,CASSIGTANTGELFF
14,TRBJ1-6,NA,TRBV7-2,few,TGTGCCAGCAGCTTAAAGGTTCCCAATTCACCCCTCCACTTT,CASSLKVPNSPLHF
14,TRBJ1-2,TRBD1,TRBV2,few,TGTGCCAGCAGTGCCGGGACAGGGGGCGACGGCTACACCTTC,CASSAGTGGDGYTF
14,TRBJ2-5,NA,TRBV9,NA,TGTGCCAGCACCCGGGCCCTGTACCGAGAGACCCAGTACTTC,CASTRALYRETQYF
14,TRBJ1-4,TRBD1,TRBV28,NA,TGTGCCAGCAGTTTATTGGGACAGCCAGAAAAACTGTTTTTT,CASSLLGQPEKLFF
12,TRBJ1-1,NA,TRBV5-6,NA,TGTGCCAGCAGCTGGGGAACGAGAGGAGCTTTCTTT,CASSWGTRGAFF
14,TRBJ2-1,TRBD2,TRBV4-1,many,TGCGCCAGCAGCCATCCGGGACTAGGAAATGAGCAGTTCTTC,CASSHPGLGNEQFF
16,TRBJ1-4,TRBD1,TRBV3-1,NA,TGTGCCAGCAGCCAAGGGACAGGGTGGGAGCATGAAAAACTGTTTTTT,CASSQGTGWEHEKLFF
14,TRBJ2-7,TRBD1,TRBV9,NA,TGTGCCAGCAGCGTATCCGACAGGGGTCACGAGCAGTACTTC,CASSVSDRGHEQYF
14,TRBJ2-5,NA,TRBV24-1,NA,TGTGCCACCAGTGATCGGACGAACCCAGAGACCCAGTACTTC,CATSDRTNPETQYF
15,TRBJ2-4,TRBD2,TRBV10-2,few,TGCGCCAGCAGGATGGGACTAGCGGGGGGATACATTCAGTACTTC,CASRMGLAGGYIQYF
12,TRBJ1-2,TRBD1,TRBV9,few,TGTGCCAGCAGCTCCCAGGGGGGTGGCTACACCTTC,CASSSQGGGYTF